This entry features one T cell receptor beta chain sequence. Antigen specificity is unknown. Produced via immunoSEQ multiplex PCR; TCRdb's table is partial and in-frame only. Here the sample spans about 590,000 clones, roughly 95% being singletons. This sample stems from a study of shared clonotypes between healthy human individuals. Study results and caveats: Clonotype sharing among donors likely depends on sequencing depth. Investigators collected only blood, and repertoires in tissues likely differ.

CD8 cells regarded as naive lacked CD45RO, were positively chosen for CCR7, and omitted terminally differentiated effector memory CD45RA+ cells. CDR3 size: 12 residues. CDR1 SGHRS and CDR2 YFSETQ come from the germline V gene. V was cut by 3 bases and J by 11 bases, with 12 bases left in between. The receptor was isolated from a woman aged 25 to 45 in good health. V gene TRBV5-1 combines with J gene TRBJ1-5; perhaps TRBD1 as D (5 bases). The specimen sequenced was naive CD8+ T cells sorted from blood. CDR3 sequence (DNA): TGCGCCAGCAGCTCTTGGGGGAGGGCCCAGCATTTT. Amino acids: CASSSWGRAQHF.